This note documents a single T cell receptor beta chain sequence. This specimen belongs to a study of blood T cell repertoires in COVID-19. Study summary: The cDNA or gDNA used as material had been derived from T cells, B-cell-depleted T cells, or PBMCs.

Per germline, CDR1 MNHNY and CDR2 SVGAGI (reference sequence). CDR3 length equals 11 residues. The V end lost 4 bases, the J end lost 7 bases, and 7 bases lay between the germline ends. Produced via immunoSEQ multiplex PCR; TCRdb's table is partial and in-frame only. This table has approximately 200,000 clones, about 84% appearing once. The sample was peripheral blood. The chain has TRBV6-6 and TRBJ1-2; D remains unclear. The clonotype originates from a woman of 80 years or more with COVID-19, enrolled during active disease. DNA for the CDR3: TGTGCCAGCAGTTCCGGGTCTGGCTACACCTTC. Amino acid sequence: CASSSGSGYTF.